This record looks at one TCR beta chain sequence and its context. Its antigen is currently unknown. The data originate from a study of cytomegalovirus exposure and HLA in healthy donors. Study-wide background: In an earlier analysis, some 110 million unique TCR beta sequences were found from some 200 million T cells.

Regarding the study as a whole: Upon later analysis, TCR association rates were observed to vary by HLA locus, being highest for DRB1 and lowest for HLA-C.

This PCR relied on a set of 60 Vbeta primers and 13 Jbeta primers. How the authors handled the data: In a later analysis, 60 million to 90 million unique TCR beta chains included roughly 11 million shared by two or more donors. Some clones are missing from TCRdb's copy, which holds only in-frame ones; the method was immunoSEQ multiplex PCR. V and J calls and clone size are those listed in that table; D and trimming were worked out from the DNA. The sample yields roughly 120,000 clones, under 85% seen once. The source material was PBMCs. The clonotype was recovered from a woman between 50 and 59 years old in good health and CMV-seropositive.

CDR3 DNA: TGTGCCACCAGCAGAGTTGGGAGGTTGGCCGGGGAGCTGTTTTTT. The encoded protein is CATSRVGRLAGELFF. The rearrangement joins TRBV15 to TRBJ2-2; weak D call: TRBD2 (6 bases). The ends were cut back, 1 base at V and 6 bases at J, with 12 bases in the middle. The CDR3 is made up of 15 amino acids. CDR1 LNHNV and CDR2 YYDKDF come from the germline V gene (reference sequence).